This T cell receptor beta chain derives from a study of early T cells in non-severe SARS-CoV-2 infection. Study-level information: The study sequenced bulk RNA from unsorted whole blood, with chains unpaired. Whole-study results and caveats: Matching results from VDJdb favored anti-spike CD8 responses, leaving private and CD4 specificities undetected.

In the case of this clonotype: Its specificity is not known.

Using its own MiXCR run on the 5' RACE reads, TCRdb lists one record per CDR3 protein. The sample lists about 59,000 distinct CDR3 sequences, around 14% occurring once. Per the germline V gene, CDR1 is SGHVS and CDR2 is FNYEAQ. This CDR3 comprises 14 residues. V shed 4 bases, J shed 7 bases, and the junction held 3 bases outside the gene matches. The clonotype was recovered from an adult who was a healthcare worker with PCR-confirmed SARS-CoV-2 infection or an uninfected control (not recorded which). The chain joins TRBV7-6 to TRBJ1-6, with TRBD1 matching 8 bases. The specimen was whole blood, collected at baseline. CDR3 sequence reads: CASSSSGGNSPLHF. Here the CDR3 DNA reads TGTGCCAGCAGCTCGTCAGGGGGCAATTCACCCCTCCACTTT. The variable domain in full, with the rest retrieved from reference TRBV7-6 and TRBJ1-6, is GAGVSQSPRYKVTKRGQDVALRCDPISGHVSLYWYRQALGQGPEFLTYFNYEAQQDKSGLPNDRFSAERPEGSISTLTIQRTEQRDSAMYRCASSSSGGNSPLHFGNGTRLTVT.